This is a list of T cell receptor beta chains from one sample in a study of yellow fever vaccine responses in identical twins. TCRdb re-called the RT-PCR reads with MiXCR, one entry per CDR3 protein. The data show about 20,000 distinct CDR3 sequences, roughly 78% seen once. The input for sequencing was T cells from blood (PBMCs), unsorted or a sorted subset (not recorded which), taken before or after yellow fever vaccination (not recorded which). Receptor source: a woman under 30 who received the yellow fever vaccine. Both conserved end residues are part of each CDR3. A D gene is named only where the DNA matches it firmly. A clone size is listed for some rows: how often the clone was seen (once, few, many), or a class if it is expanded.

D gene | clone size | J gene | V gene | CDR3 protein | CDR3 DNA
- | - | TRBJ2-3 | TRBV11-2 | CASSILATDTQYF | TGTGCCAGCAGCATACTAGCCACAGATACGCAGTATTTT
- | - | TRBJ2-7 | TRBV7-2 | CASSLAGVYEQYF | TGTGCCAGCAGCTTAGCGGGCGTCTACGAGCAGTACTTC
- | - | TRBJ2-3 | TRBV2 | CASSWAGSTDTQYF | TGTGCCAGCTCTTGGGCAGGTAGCACAGATACGCAGTATTTT
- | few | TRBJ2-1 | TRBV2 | CASNLIGYNEQFF | TGTGCCAGCAACCTGATCGGGTACAATGAGCAGTTCTTC
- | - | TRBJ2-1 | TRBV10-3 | CAISEATSGNEQFF | TGTGCCATCAGTGAGGCAACCAGTGGCAATGAGCAGTTCTTC
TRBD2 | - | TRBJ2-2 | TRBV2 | CASSGGLATGELFF | TGTGCCAGCAGTGGGGGACTAGCGACCGGGGAGCTGTTTTTT
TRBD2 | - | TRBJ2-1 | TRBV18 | CASSLGLAGDNEQFF | TGTGCCAGCTCTCTGGGACTAGCGGGAGACAATGAGCAGTTCTTC
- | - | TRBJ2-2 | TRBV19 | CASSKFPTGELFF | TGTGCCAGTAGTAAGTTCCCCACCGGGGAGCTGTTTTTT
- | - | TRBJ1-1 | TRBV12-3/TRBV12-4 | CASRRGPNTEAFF | TGTGCCAGCAGGCGGGGACCGAACACTGAAGCTTTCTTT
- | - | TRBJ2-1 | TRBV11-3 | CASSLDLYLPYNEQFF | TGTGCCAGCAGCTTAGATCTCTACCTGCCCTACAATGAGCAGTTCTTC
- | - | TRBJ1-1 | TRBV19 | CASSIGKGNTEAFF | TGTGCCAGTAGTATAGGCAAGGGGAACACTGAAGCTTTCTTT
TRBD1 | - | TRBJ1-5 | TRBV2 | CASGQEPNQPQHF | TGTGCCAGCGGACAGGAGCCTAATCAGCCCCAGCATTTT
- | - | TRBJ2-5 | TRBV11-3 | CASSPRPEETQYF | TGTGCCAGCAGCCCGAGGCCGGAAGAGACCCAGTACTTC
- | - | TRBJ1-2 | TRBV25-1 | CASSSLDRGIYGYTF | TGTGCCAGCAGTTCCCTGGACAGAGGGATATATGGCTACACCTTC
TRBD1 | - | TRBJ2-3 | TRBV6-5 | CASSYGTGDTQYF | TGTGCCAGCAGTTACGGGACAGGAGATACGCAGTATTTT
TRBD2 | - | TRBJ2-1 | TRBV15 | CATSRGGLAGVSYNEQFF | TGTGCCACCAGCAGAGGCGGACTAGCGGGCGTTTCCTACAATGAGCAGTTCTTC
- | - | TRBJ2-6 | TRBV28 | CASSSGANVLTF | TGTGCCAGCAGTTCTGGGGCCAACGTCCTGACTTTC
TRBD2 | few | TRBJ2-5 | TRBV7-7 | CASSLLTSGVQETQYF | TGTGCCAGCAGCCTGCTGACTAGCGGGGTCCAAGAGACCCAGTACTTC
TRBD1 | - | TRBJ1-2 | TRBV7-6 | CASSFADRGDGYTF | TGTGCCAGCAGCTTCGCCGACAGGGGGGATGGCTACACCTTC
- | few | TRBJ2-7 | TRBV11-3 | CASSLVSGFYEQYF | TGTGCCAGCAGCTTAGTTTCGGGGTTCTACGAGCAGTACTTC
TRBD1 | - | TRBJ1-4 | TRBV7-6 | CASSPTGGANEKLFF | TGTGCCAGCAGCCCGACAGGGGGTGCTAATGAAAAACTGTTTTTT
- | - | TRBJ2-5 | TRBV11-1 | CASSLGAGQETQYF | TGTGCCAGCAGCTTAGGGGCCGGACAAGAGACCCAGTACTTC
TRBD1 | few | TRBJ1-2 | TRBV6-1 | CASSGPDRGSWYGYTF | TGTGCCAGCAGTGGCCCGGACAGGGGTTCGTGGTATGGCTACACCTTC
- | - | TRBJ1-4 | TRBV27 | CASSWQGGEKLFF | TGTGCCAGCAGTTGGCAGGGCGGAGAAAAACTGTTTTTT
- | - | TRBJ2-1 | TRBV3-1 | CASSHLAADEQFF | TGTGCCAGCAGCCATTTAGCGGCGGATGAGCAGTTCTTC
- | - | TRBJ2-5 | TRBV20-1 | CSARMSGGTQYF | TGCAGTGCTCGAATGAGTGGGGGGACCCAGTACTTC
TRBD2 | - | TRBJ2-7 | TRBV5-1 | CASRLGLAGTSYEQYF | TGCGCCAGCAGACTAGGACTAGCGGGGACATCTTACGAGCAGTACTTC
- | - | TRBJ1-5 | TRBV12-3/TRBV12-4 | CASSLLGSNQPQHF | TGTGCCAGCAGTTTATTGGGTAGCAATCAGCCCCAGCATTTT
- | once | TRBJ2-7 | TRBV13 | CASSLRQGTSEQYF | TGTGCCAGCAGCCTTAGGCAGGGCACAAGCGAGCAGTACTTC
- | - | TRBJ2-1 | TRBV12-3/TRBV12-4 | CASSFGYLYNEQFF | TGTGCCAGCAGTTTCGGCTATCTATACAATGAGCAGTTCTTC
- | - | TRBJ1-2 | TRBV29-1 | CSVEQRGGYTF | TGCAGCGTTGAACAGCGTGGAGGCTACACCTTC
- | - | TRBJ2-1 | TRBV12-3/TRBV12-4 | CASSYGTSNNEQFF | TGTGCCAGCAGTTATGGGACCTCAAACAATGAGCAGTTCTTC
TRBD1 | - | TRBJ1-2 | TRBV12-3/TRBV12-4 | CASSLGTGGAGYTF | TGTGCCAGCAGTCTAGGAACAGGGGGCGCTGGCTACACCTTC
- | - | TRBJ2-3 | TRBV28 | CASSLWDTQYF | TGTGCCAGCAGTTTGTGGGATACGCAGTATTTT
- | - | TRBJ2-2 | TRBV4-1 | CASSLSGQGTGELFF | TGCGCCAGCAGCCTTAGTGGCCAGGGGACCGGGGAGCTGTTTTTT
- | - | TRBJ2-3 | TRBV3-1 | CASSQPQLYTQYF | TGTGCCAGCAGCCAACCACAGCTTTATACGCAGTATTTT
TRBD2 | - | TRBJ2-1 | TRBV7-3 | CASSLVRREGPYEQFF | TGTGCCAGCAGCTTAGTGAGGCGGGAGGGCCCCTATGAGCAGTTCTTC
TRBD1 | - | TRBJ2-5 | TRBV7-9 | CASSPIGDRGQETQYF | TGTGCCAGCAGCCCCATAGGGGACAGGGGGCAAGAGACCCAGTACTTC
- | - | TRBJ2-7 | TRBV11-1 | CASSLSSSSLSEQYF | TGTGCCAGCAGCTTATCAAGCTCATCCTTAAGCGAGCAGTACTTC
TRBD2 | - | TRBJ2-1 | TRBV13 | CASSSRTSSTTADEQFF | TGTGCCAGCAGCTCCCGGACTAGCTCCACCACGGCGGATGAGCAGTTCTTC